This TCR beta chain was retrieved from a study of identical twins. Study-level findings and limits: Invariant T cells like MAIT and iNKT could partly confound the zero-insertion analyses. Twin pairs' shared out-of-frame alpha sequences were enriched in low generation probability. Models underestimated how often monozygotic twins shared out-of-frame TCR alpha.

This clonotype was detected a few times. Antigen unknown. TCRdb re-called the 5' RACE reads with MiXCR, one entry per CDR3 protein. The data contain approximately 470,000 distinct CDR3 sequences, approximately 15% of them singletons. The V gene's germline CDR1 is SQVTM and CDR2 ANQGSEA. The CDR3 spans 15 residues. The V and J ends lost 5 bases and 4 bases, in that order; junction bases with no gene match: 4. Separately, the same data were catalogued under a study of yellow fever vaccine responses in identical twins. That study reports: The T cell response to vaccination in identical twins was reportedly partly convergent and partly personalized.

The chain recombines TRBV29-1 with TRBJ2-2; 13 bases align to TRBD2. This TCR was recovered from a woman aged 18-29 years in good health. Input material: CD4+ T cells sorted from blood. The CDR3 spells CSVKLAGGLTGELFF. The DNA of the CDR3 is TGCAGCGTTAAACTAGCGGGGGGGCTCACCGGGGAGCTGTTTTTT.